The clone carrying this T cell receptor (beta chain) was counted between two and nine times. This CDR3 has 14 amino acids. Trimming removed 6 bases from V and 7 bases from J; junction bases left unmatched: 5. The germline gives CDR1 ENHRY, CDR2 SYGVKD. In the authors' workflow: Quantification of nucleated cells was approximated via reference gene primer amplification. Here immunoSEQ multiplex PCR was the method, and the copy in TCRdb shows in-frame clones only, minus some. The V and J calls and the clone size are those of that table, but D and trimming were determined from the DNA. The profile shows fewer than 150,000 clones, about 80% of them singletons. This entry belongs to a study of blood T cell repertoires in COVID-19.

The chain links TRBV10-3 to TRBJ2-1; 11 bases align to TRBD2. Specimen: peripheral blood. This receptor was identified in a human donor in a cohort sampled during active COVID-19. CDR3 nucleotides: TGTGCCATCAGAAGGGGACTAGCGGAAAATGAGCAGTTCTTC. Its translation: CAIRRGLAENEQFF.